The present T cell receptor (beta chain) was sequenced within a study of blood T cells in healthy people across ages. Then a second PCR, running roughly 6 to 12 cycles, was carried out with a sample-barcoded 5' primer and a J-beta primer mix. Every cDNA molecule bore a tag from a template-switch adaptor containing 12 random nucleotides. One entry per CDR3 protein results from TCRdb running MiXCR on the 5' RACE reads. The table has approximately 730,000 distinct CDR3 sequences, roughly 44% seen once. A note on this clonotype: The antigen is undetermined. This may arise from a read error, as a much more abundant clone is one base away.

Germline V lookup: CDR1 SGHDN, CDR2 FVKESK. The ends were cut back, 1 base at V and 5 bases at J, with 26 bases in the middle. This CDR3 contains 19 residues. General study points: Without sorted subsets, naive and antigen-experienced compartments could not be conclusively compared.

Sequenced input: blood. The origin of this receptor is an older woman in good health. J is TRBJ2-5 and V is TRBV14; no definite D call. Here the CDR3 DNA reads TGTGCCAGCAGCCAAGGAAGGCACGGTTTGGCTAGGCCCCCGGAGACCCAGTACTTC. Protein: CASSQGRHGLARPPETQYF.